A few counts support the clone carrying this T cell receptor (beta chain). The antigen is undetermined. In each case, RNA was isolated and then reverse transcribed into cDNA as the sequencing template. TCRdb's table, derived via immunoSEQ multiplex PCR, lists solely in-frame clones and lacks some. The repertoire has 150,000 to 200,000 clones, around 50% of them found once; the top ten carry under 15%. This sample is drawn from a study of CD8+ T cells in alopecia areata. Background on the study: Tofacitinib was taken orally by treated patients, and the dose was 5 to 10 mg twice daily. Patients in the study were on tofacitinib for 6 to 18 months, then off it for 6 months.

Notes on the study in general: Sequences from scalp samples also cover resident alphabeta T cells of normal skin.

The germline V and J ends were trimmed by 5 bases and 6 bases, with 17 bases remaining between them. Germline CDR1 is SQVTM and CDR2 is ANQGSEA. This CDR3 contains 13 residues. The source material was CD4+ T cells sorted from blood, sampled at week 0. This receptor was obtained from a human donor with alopecia areata. The V call is TRBV29-1, the J call TRBJ2-7; D may be TRBD1 or TRBD2 (5 bases each). The CDR3 here is CSVNARGGGEQYF. The CDR3 nucleotides are TGCAGCGTTAACGCCCGGGGTGGGGGCGAGCAGTACTTC.